The sequence of this TCR beta chain was determined in a study of Ad26.COV2.S vaccination and SARS-CoV-2 variants. The protocol was immunoSEQ multiplex PCR, while the TCRdb copy is restricted to in-frame clones and leaves out a portion. The sample records over 400,000 clones, around 93% being singletons. Germline V lookup: CDR1 SGHVS, CDR2 FQNEAQ. CDR3 size: 13 residues. V was shortened by 11 bases and J by 2 bases, with 15 bases between the two germline ends. Treatment defined: some 20 received Ad26.COV2.S at low or high dose, single or two shots; several received placebo; per-sample allocation not given. Sampling took place 63 days after the first vaccine or placebo injection.

The sequence was obtained from a person between 18 and 59 years old who received the Ad26.COV2.S COVID-19 vaccine or a placebo. The chain employs TRBV7-8 and TRBJ2-5; D assignment may be TRBD1 or TRBD2 (6 bases each). The specimen was peripheral blood, collected in a trial of Ad26.COV2.S vaccine versus placebo. CDR3 sequence reads: CAGKGGTQETQYF. As DNA, the CDR3 is TGTGCCGGCAAGGGGGGCACGCAAGAGACCCAGTACTTC.